These 30 T cell receptor beta chains originate from one sample sequenced in a study of blood T cell repertoires in COVID-19. The protocol was immunoSEQ multiplex PCR, while the TCRdb copy is restricted to in-frame clones and leaves out a portion. The table shows 90,000 to 100,000 clones, with 65% to 85% occurring only once. The sequencing sample was made of peripheral blood. These receptors came from a woman at least 80 years old with acute or convalescent COVID-19.

Points on this clone: This CDR3 is also generated by other DNA sequences in the sample. The gene calls are TRBV6-1 and TRBJ2-4, with TRBD1 identical over 7 bases. After removal of 4 bases from V and 1 base from J, the junction contained 19 bases not matched to a gene. The CDR3 covers 20 residues. Germline loops: CDR1 MNHNS, CDR2 SASEGT. In DNA form, the CDR3 reads TGTGCCAGCAGTGCCCTCCCCCCAGGGCGACAGGGTCGCGCCAAAAACATTCAGTACTTC. It encodes CASSALPPGRQGRAKNIQYF.

This clone turned up a few times. The chain links TRBV7-8 to TRBJ1-2, with D maybe TRBD1 (5 bases). The germline gives CDR1 SGHVS, CDR2 FQNEAQ. The V and J ends lost 2 bases and 4 bases respectively, with 11 bases between them. CDR3 size: 14 residues. The CDR3 DNA sequence: TGTGCCAGCAGCTTACAGGGTGTGACCTATGGCTACACCTTC. It encodes CASSLQGVTYGYTF. The variable domain in full, completed from reference TRBV7-8 and TRBJ1-2, reads GAGVSQSPRYKVAKRGQDVALRCDPISGHVSLFWYQQALGQGPEFLTYFQNEAQLDKSGLPSDRFFAERPEGSVSTLKIQRTQQEDSAVYLCASSLQGVTYGYTFGSGTRLTVV.

The chain is built from TRBV27 and TRBJ2-2, with TRBD2 matching 7 bases. This CDR3 is built from 16 residues. The V and J ends lost 10 bases and 4 bases, in that order; junction bases with no gene match: 15. Germline V lookup: CDR1 MNHEY, CDR2 SMNVEV (reference sequence). The CDR3 reads CATLPKRGLGTGELFF. The DNA of the CDR3 is TGTGCCACCCTCCCCAAGCGGGGTTTGGGCACCGGGGAGCTGTTTTTT.

V gene TRBV19 combines with J gene TRBJ2-4; TRBD1 might be the D (6 bases). The CDR3 sequence is 16 residues long. Trimming pared 1 base from V and 1 base from J, leaving 11 bases between. Germline CDR1 LNHDA, CDR2 SQIVND (reference sequence). The CDR3 here is CASSIGGRGAKNIQYF. CDR3 coding DNA: TGTGCCAGTAGTATAGGGGGTAGGGGGGCCAAAAACATTCAGTACTTC.

This rearrangement joins TRBV18 to TRBJ2-3, with 10 bases that match TRBD1. V trimming: 6 bases; J trimming: 2 bases; junction bases outside the gene matches: 5. The CDR3 spans 15 residues. Looked up from germline, CDR1 is KGHSH and CDR2 is LQKENI. The CDR3 nucleotides read TGTGCCAGCTCCCCGGGACAGGGGAACACAGATACGCAGTATTTT. Protein: CASSPGQGNTDTQYF.

The chain has TRBV3-1 (or the pseudogene TRBV3-2) and TRBJ2-1; D gene ambiguous. Trimming cost V 1 base and J 8 bases, with 3 bases left between them. Germline CDR1 reads LGHDT; CDR2 reads YNNKEL (reference sequence). This CDR3 contains 11 residues. The CDR3 region is CASSQGHEQFF. The CDR3 DNA is TGTGCCAGCAGCCAAGGGCATGAGCAGTTCTTC.

This sequence joins TRBV4-3 and TRBJ1-5; tentative D call: TRBD1 (6 bases). V lost 0 bases and J 9 bases, leaving 15 bases between the germline ends. This CDR3 has 15 amino acids. Germline CDR1 and CDR2: LGHNA and YSLEER. The CDR3 spells CASSQDWGGPGPQHF. CDR3 nucleotides: TGCGCCAGCAGCCAAGATTGGGGGGGGCCTGGGCCCCAGCATTTT.

The chain employs TRBV5-6 and TRBJ2-3, with 9 bases fitting TRBD1. Germline V CDR1 and CDR2: SGHDT, YYEEEE. This CDR3 contains 15 residues. With V trimmed by 3 bases and J by 4 bases, 6 bases remained unmatched. CDR3 sequence reads: CASSYTGGAADTQYF. The CDR3 region has the DNA TGTGCCAGCAGCTATACAGGGGGCGCGGCAGATACGCAGTATTTT.

The J gene is TRBJ1-2, the V gene TRBV6-5, with TRBD1 as a possible D gene (6 bases). Trimming removed 1 base from V and 1 base from J, with 13 bases in between. CDR3 size: 16 residues. Germline lookup yields CDR1 MNHEY and CDR2 SVGAGI. The CDR3 spells CASSYLRGQINYGYTF. CDR3 coding DNA: TGTGCCAGCAGTTACTTGCGTGGACAGATTAACTATGGCTACACCTTC.

The chain joins TRBV4-3 to TRBJ1-1, with 10 bases matching TRBD1. In germline, CDR1 is LGHNA, CDR2 YSLEER. Germline trimming cut 4 bases from V and 6 bases from J; bases unmatched to any gene: 5. The CDR3 spans 14 residues. DNA of the CDR3: TGCGCCAGCAGCCCGGGGGACAGGGGATCTGAAGCTTTCTTT. Encoded protein: CASSPGDRGSEAFF.

The genes are TRBV7-9 and TRBJ2-1; weak D call: TRBD1 (5 bases). Germline V CDR1 and CDR2: SEHNR, FQNEAQ (reference sequence). Trimming pared 3 bases from V and 8 bases from J, leaving 20 bases between. The CDR3 totals 16 residues. The CDR3: CASSFLRGANADEQFF. The CDR3 region has the DNA TGTGCCAGCAGCTTCCTGCGTGGGGCCAATGCGGATGAGCAGTTCTTC.

The rearrangement joins TRBV4-3 to TRBJ1-2; D unresolved. Germline CDR1 is LGHNA and CDR2 is YSLEER. The CDR3 loop spans 16 amino acids. V was clipped by 1 base and J by 2 bases, with 14 bases between them. This CDR3 reads CASSQGLVTRNYGYTF. In DNA form, the CDR3 reads TGCGCCAGCAGCCAAGGCCTTGTGACGAGGAACTATGGCTACACCTTC.

The chain combines TRBV2 with TRBJ2-5; the match to TRBD1 covers 9 bases. V was clipped by 7 bases and J by 4 bases; unmatched bases: 7. The germline V gene encodes CDR1 SNHLY and CDR2 FYNNEI. The CDR3 runs to 14 residues. The chain's CDR3 is CASKDRGEGETQYF. CDR3 bases: TGTGCCAGCAAGGACAGGGGAGAAGGAGAGACCCAGTACTTC.

The chain employs TRBV27 and TRBJ2-3; 8 bases map to TRBD1. The germline CDR1 and CDR2 sequences are MNHEY and SMNVEV (reference sequence). The J segment lost 4 bases and the V segment lost 5 bases, leaving 11 bases of the junction unmatched. The CDR3 sequence is 16 residues long. The CDR3 here is CASSLGQGWSPDTQYF. CDR3 DNA: TGTGCCAGCAGTCTAGGACAGGGATGGTCCCCAGATACGCAGTATTTT.

The chain combines TRBV11-2 with TRBJ1-2; 7 bases match TRBD1. CDR3 length: 13 amino acids. Looked up from germline, CDR1 is SGHAT and CDR2 is FQNNGV. Trimming took 6 bases from V and 5 from J; bases not matched to a gene: 6. The CDR3 DNA reads as TGTGCCAGCAGTATTTCAGGGGGGTATGGCTACACCTTC. Protein product: CASSISGGYGYTF.

The chain combines TRBV7-2 with TRBJ2-7; 10 nucleotides match TRBD2. In germline, CDR1 is SGHTA, CDR2 FQGNSA. This CDR3 spans 14 amino acids. V gave up 2 bases and J gave up 7 bases; unmatched junction bases: 5. DNA for the CDR3: TGTGCCAGCAGCTTATTAGCGGGGGGATGGGAGCAGTACTTC. It yields the protein CASSLLAGGWEQYF.

CDR3 bases: TGTGCCAGCAGCTTAGTCCAGGGACTCTCTGGAAACACCATATATTTT. Protein: CASSLVQGLSGNTIYF. This chain links TRBV7-8 with TRBJ1-3; D perhaps matches TRBD1 (5 bases). Deletions cut 1 base from V and 0 bases from J, with 10 bases between. The CDR3 covers 16 residues. The germline V gene has CDR1 SGHVS and CDR2 FQNEAQ.

J is TRBJ1-6 and V is TRBV6-5; a possible D gene is TRBD1 (5 bases). V was clipped by 4 bases and J by 4 bases, with 14 bases between them. The CDR3 has 16 amino acids. Germline CDR1 and CDR2: MNHEY and SVGAGI. DNA of the CDR3: TGTGCCAGCAGTTCCCTTAGGGGCTCTTATAATTCACCCCTCCACTTT. Protein sequence: CASSSLRGSYNSPLHF.

The chain joins TRBV6-1 to TRBJ1-5; the match to TRBD1 covers 10 bases. Per germline, CDR1 MNHNS and CDR2 SASEGT. Trimming removed 1 base from V and 9 bases from J; junction bases left unmatched: 12. The CDR3 has 17 amino acids. In nucleotides, the CDR3 is TGTGCCAGCAGTGAAGGGTCTGGGGACAGGGGACGAACGCCCCAGCATTTT. It specifies CASSEGSGDRGRTPQHF.

V and J are TRBV9 and TRBJ2-1, with D possibly TRBD2 on 6 matching bases. The CDR3 loop spans 15 amino acids. V was shortened by 1 base and J by 2 bases, with 10 bases between the two germline ends. Germline-derived CDR1 and CDR2 are SGDLS and YYNGEE. The CDR3 spells CASSVIGGAYNEQFF. The CDR3 region has the DNA TGTGCCAGCAGCGTAATTGGCGGGGCCTACAATGAGCAGTTCTTC.

The J gene is TRBJ2-1, the V gene TRBV6-1, with D maybe TRBD2 (5 bases). The germline CDR1 and CDR2 sequences are MNHNS and SASEGT. The CDR3 runs 16 residues. Trimming took off 1 base at V and 2 bases at J, with 12 bases between the two ends. In DNA form, the CDR3 reads TGTGCCAGCAGTGAAGTTCCCAGCGGCCCCTACAATGAGCAGTTCTTC. Translation gives CASSEVPSGPYNEQFF.

This sequence joins TRBV5-1 and TRBJ2-7, with 7 nucleotides matching TRBD2. Trimming cost V 4 bases and J 2 bases; bases outside gene matches: 9. Germline lookup yields CDR1 SGHRS and CDR2 YFSETQ. The CDR3 loop spans 15 amino acids. CDR3 residues: CASSDKSGAAYEQYF. The CDR3 bases are TGCGCCAGCAGCGATAAAAGCGGGGCGGCCTACGAGCAGTACTTC.

The rearrangement joins TRBV19 to TRBJ2-7; a weak D match, TRBD2 (6 bases). The germline V gene has CDR1 LNHDA and CDR2 SQIVND (reference sequence). Trimming removed 5 bases at V and 2 bases at J, with 16 bases between. This CDR3 has 15 residues. CDR3 in amino acids: CASSFSRETTYEQYF. The CDR3 DNA reads as TGTGCCAGTAGTTTCTCCCGGGAGACAACCTACGAGCAGTACTTC.

The DNA for the CDR3 is TGTGCCACCAGCACAGGGTTCGGTGAAGCTTTCTTT. Protein: CATSTGFGEAFF. The chain is built from TRBV24-1 and TRBJ1-1; tentatively, D is TRBD1 (6 bases). The V gene lost 7 bases and the J gene lost 7 bases, with 12 bases spanning the gap. The germline gives CDR1 KGHDR, CDR2 SFDVKD. The CDR3 has 12 amino acids.

The V gene is TRBV6-9, the J gene TRBJ2-7, with TRBD1 matching over 7 bases. V trimming: 2 bases; J trimming: 6 bases; junction bases outside the gene matches: 4. Germline CDR1 is MNHGY and CDR2 is SVAAGI. CDR3 length: 13 amino acids. The CDR3 loop is CASSYKGASEQYF. As DNA, the CDR3 is TGTGCCAGCAGTTATAAGGGGGCCTCCGAGCAGTACTTC.

The chain employs TRBV5-4 and TRBJ2-1; possible D gene TRBD2, 5 bases. Germline lookup yields CDR1 SGHNT and CDR2 YYREEE (reference sequence). The CDR3 consists of 14 residues. With 2 bases removed from V and 5 bases from J, the gap between germline ends came to 11 bases. The CDR3 protein is CASSLIGSDNEQFF. As DNA, the CDR3 is TGTGCCAGCAGCTTAATCGGTAGCGACAATGAGCAGTTCTTC.

This clone turned up a few times. This sequence joins TRBV28 and TRBJ2-7; unclear D gene. This CDR3 is built from 14 residues. CDR1 is MDHEN and CDR2 is SYDVKM in the germline V gene. Trimming removed 5 bases from V and 5 bases from J, with 16 bases in between. CDR3 DNA: TGTGCCAGCAGTCATACTATACTTATCCACGAGCAGTACGTC. Amino acids: CASSHTILIHEQYV.

The chain is built from TRBV7-2 and TRBJ2-7; a weak D match, TRBD1 (5 bases). V gave up 5 bases and J gave up 0 bases, with 11 bases separating them. Germline CDR1 is SGHTA and CDR2 is FQGNSA. CDR3 length: 14 amino acids. CDR3 in amino acids: CASSKTEISYEQYF. The CDR3 DNA is TGTGCCAGCAGCAAGACAGAGATCTCCTACGAGCAGTACTTC.

The rearrangement joins TRBV9 to TRBJ1-6; D is possibly TRBD1 (5 bases). V was cut by 1 base and J by 9 bases, with 11 bases left in between. The V gene's germline CDR1 is SGDLS and CDR2 YYNGEE. The CDR3 consists of 14 residues. CDR3 region: CASSVQGGGSPLHF. CDR3 coding DNA: TGTGCCAGCAGCGTACAGGGCGGGGGTTCACCCCTCCACTTT. The whole variable domain, filled in from reference TRBV9 and TRBJ1-6, reads DSGVTQTPKHLITATGQRVTLRCSPRSGDLSVYWYQQSLDQGLQFLIQYYNGEERAKGNILERFSAQQFPDLHSELNLSSLELGDSALYFCASSVQGGGSPLHFGNGTRLTVT.

The CDR3 DNA reads as TGTGCCAGCAGCCAAGTACCGGGAGTGAGACAGGGATTCTATGGCTACACCTTC. Amino acids: CASSQVPGVRQGFYGYTF. The rearrangement joins TRBV3-1 (or the pseudogene TRBV3-2) to TRBJ1-2, with TRBD1 matching 7 bases. CDR3 length equals 18 residues. Trimming at V came to 1 base and at J to 4 bases, leaving 15 bases not matched to a gene. Germline V gene data show CDR1 as LGHDT and CDR2 as YNNKEL (reference sequence).